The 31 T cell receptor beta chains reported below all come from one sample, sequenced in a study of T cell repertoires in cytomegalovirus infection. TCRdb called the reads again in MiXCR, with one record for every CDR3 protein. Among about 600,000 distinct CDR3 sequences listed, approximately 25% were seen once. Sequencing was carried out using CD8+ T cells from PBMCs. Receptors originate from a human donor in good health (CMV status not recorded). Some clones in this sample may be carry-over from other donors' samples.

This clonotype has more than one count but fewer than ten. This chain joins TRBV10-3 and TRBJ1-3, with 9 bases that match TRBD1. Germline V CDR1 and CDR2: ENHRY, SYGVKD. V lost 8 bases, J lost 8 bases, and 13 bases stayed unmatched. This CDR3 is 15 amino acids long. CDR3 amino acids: CAISVRDRASYTIYF. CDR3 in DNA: TGTGCCATCTCTGTCCGGGACAGGGCTTCGTACACCATATATTTT.

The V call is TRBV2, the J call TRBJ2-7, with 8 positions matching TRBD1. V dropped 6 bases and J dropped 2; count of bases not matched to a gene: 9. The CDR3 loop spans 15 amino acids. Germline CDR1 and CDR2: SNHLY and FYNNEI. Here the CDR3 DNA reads TGTGCCAGCAGCGAATTGACAGGGGACCCCTACGAGCAGTACTTC. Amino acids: CASSELTGDPYEQYF.

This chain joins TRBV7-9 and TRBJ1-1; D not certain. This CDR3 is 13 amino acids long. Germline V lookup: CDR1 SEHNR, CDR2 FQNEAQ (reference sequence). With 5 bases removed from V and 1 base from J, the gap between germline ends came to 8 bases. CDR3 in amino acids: CASSRTTNTEAFF. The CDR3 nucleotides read TGTGCCAGCAGCCGAACCACGAACACTGAAGCTTTCTTT.

CDR3 protein: CASSQTGDTYNSPLHF. In DNA form, the CDR3 reads TGTGCCAGCAGCCAGACAGGGGATACCTATAATTCACCCCTCCACTTT. The chain couples TRBV14 to TRBJ1-6; TRBD1 matches at 8 bases. Germline lookup yields CDR1 SGHDN and CDR2 FVKESK. Trimming cost V 3 bases and J 2 bases; bases outside gene matches: 3. The length of the CDR3 is 16 residues.

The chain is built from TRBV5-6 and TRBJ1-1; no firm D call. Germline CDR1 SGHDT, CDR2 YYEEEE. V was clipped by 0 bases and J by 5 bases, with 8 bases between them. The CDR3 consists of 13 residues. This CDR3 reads CASSLEEETEAFF. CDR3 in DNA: TGTGCCAGCAGCTTGGAGGAGGAGACTGAAGCTTTCTTT.

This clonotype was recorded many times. The CDR3, as DNA: TGTGCCAGCAGCTCCATGGACAGGGGGAACACTGAAGCTTTCTTT. This encodes CASSSMDRGNTEAFF. The chain couples TRBV7-9 to TRBJ1-1; 9 bases fit TRBD1. The ends lost 4 bases at V and 1 base at J; junction bases unmatched: 4. The V gene's germline CDR1 is SEHNR and CDR2 FQNEAQ (reference sequence). The CDR3 is 15 amino acids.

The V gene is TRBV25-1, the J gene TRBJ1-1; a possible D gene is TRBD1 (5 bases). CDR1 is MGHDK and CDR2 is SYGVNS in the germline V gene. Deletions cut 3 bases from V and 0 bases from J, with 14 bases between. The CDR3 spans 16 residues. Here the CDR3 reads CASSDMGVSMNTEAFF. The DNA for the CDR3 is TGTGCCAGCAGTGACATGGGGGTCTCCATGAACACTGAAGCTTTCTTT.

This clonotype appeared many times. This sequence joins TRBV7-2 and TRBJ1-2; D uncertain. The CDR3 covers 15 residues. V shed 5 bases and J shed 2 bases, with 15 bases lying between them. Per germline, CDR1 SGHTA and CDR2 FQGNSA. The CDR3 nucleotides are TGTGCCAGCAGCAGTTCGGACCCAGCAAACTATGGCTACACCTTC. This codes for CASSSSDPANYGYTF.

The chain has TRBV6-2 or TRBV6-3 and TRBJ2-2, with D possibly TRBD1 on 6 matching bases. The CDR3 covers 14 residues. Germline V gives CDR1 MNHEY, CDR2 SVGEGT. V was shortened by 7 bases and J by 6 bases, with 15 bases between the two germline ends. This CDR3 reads CASTITGFAGELFF. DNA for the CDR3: TGTGCCAGCACAATAACAGGGTTTGCCGGGGAGCTGTTTTTT.

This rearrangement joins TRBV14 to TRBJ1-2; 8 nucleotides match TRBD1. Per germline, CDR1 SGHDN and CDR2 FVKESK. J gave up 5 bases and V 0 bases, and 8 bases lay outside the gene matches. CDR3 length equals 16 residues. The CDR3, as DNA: TGTGCCAGCAGCCAAGATAGGACAGGGCTTTTATATGGCTACACCTTC. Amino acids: CASSQDRTGLLYGYTF.

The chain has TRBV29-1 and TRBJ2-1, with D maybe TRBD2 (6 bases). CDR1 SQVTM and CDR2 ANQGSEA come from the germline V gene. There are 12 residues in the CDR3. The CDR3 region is CCGTVSYNEQFF. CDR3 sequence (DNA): TGCTGCGGGACCGTCTCCTACAATGAGCAGTTCTTC.

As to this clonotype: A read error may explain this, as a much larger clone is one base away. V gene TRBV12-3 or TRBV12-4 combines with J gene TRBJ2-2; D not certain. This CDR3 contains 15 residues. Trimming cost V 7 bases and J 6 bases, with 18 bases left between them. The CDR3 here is CASTSVSYQPGELFF. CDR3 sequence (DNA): TGTGCCAGCACTTCAGTGTCGTATCAGCCCGGGGAGCTGTTTTTT.

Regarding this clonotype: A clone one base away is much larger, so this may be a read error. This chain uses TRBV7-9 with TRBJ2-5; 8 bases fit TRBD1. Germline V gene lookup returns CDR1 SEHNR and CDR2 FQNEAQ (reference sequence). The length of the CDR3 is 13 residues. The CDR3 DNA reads TGTGCCAACAGCAAACAGGGGGGAGAGACCCAGTACTTC. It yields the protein CANSKQGGETQYF.

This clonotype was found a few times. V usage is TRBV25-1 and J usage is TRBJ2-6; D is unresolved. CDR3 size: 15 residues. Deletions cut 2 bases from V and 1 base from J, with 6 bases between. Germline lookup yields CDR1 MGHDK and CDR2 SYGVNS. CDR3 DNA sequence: TGTGCCAGCAGTGAAGGCAGTTCTGGGGCCAACGTCCTGACTTTC. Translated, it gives CASSEGSSGANVLTF.

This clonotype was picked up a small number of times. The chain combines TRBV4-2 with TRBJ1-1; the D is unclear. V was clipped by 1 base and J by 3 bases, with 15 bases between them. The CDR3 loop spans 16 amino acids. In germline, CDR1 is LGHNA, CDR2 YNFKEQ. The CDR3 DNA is TGTGCCAGCAGCCAAGGATCGATTGGGGAAGACACTGAAGCTTTCTTT. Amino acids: CASSQGSIGEDTEAFF.

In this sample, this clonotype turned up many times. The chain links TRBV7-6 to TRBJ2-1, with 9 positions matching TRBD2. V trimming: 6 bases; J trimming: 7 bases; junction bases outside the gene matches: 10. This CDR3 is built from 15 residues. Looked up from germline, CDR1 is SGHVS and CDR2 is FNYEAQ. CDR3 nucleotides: TGTGCCAGCAGACTAGGGGCTAGCGGGGAGAATGAGCAGTTCTTC. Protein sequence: CASRLGASGENEQFF. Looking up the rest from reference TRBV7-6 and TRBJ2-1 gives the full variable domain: GAGVSQSPRYKVTKRGQDVALRCDPISGHVSLYWYRQALGQGPEFLTYFNYEAQQDKSGLPNDRFSAERPEGSISTLTIQRTEQRDSAMYRCASRLGASGENEQFFGPGTRLTVL.

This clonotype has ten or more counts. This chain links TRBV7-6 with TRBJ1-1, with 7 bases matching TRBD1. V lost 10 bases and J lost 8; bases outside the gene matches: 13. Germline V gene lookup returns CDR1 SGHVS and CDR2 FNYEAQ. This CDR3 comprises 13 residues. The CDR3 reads CAIILDRDREAFF. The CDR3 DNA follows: TGTGCCATAATCCTTGACAGGGACCGCGAAGCTTTCTTT.

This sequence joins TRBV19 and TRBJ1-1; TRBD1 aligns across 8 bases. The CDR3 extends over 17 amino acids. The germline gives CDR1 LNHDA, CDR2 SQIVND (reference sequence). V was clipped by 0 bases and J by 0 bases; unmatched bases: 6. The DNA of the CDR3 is TGTGCCAGTAGTATAGATCTAGACAGGGGCTTGAACACTGAAGCTTTCTTT. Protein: CASSIDLDRGLNTEAFF.

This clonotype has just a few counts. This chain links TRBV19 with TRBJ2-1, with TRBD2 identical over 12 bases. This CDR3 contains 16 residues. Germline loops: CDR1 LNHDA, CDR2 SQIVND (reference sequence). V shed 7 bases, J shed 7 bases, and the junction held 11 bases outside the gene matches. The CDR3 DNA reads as TGTGCCAGTAAGGCGACTAGCGGGGGTTCCCGGAATGAGCAGTTCTTC. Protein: CASKATSGGSRNEQFF.

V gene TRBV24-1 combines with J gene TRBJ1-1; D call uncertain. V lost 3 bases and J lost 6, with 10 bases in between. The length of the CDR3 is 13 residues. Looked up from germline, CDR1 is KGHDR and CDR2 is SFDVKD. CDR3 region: CATSDTAGAEAFF. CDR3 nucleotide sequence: TGTGCCACCAGTGATACCGCAGGCGCTGAAGCTTTCTTT.

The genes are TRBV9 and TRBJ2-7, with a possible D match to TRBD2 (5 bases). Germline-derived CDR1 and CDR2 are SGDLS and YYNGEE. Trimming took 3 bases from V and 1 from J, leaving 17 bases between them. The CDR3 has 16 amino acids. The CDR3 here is CASSGNPEAPSYEQYF. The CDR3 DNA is TGTGCCAGCAGCGGGAACCCGGAGGCGCCGTCCTACGAGCAGTACTTC. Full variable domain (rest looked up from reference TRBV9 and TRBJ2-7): DSGVTQTPKHLITATGQRVTLRCSPRSGDLSVYWYQQSLDQGLQFLIQYYNGEERAKGNILERFSAQQFPDLHSELNLSSLELGDSALYFCASSGNPEAPSYEQYFGPGTRLTVT.

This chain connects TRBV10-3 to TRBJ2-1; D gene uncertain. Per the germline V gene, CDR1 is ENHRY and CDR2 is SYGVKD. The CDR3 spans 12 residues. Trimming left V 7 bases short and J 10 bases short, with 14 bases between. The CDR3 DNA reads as TGTGCCATCATCAACGCGGCCCGGGAGCAGTTCTTC. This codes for CAIINAAREQFF.

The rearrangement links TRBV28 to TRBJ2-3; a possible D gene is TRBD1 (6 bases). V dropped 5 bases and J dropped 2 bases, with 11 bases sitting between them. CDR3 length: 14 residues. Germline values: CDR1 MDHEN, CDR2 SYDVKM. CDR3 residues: CASSQGPYTDTQYF. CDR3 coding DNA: TGTGCCAGCAGTCAGGGGCCCTACACAGATACGCAGTATTTT.

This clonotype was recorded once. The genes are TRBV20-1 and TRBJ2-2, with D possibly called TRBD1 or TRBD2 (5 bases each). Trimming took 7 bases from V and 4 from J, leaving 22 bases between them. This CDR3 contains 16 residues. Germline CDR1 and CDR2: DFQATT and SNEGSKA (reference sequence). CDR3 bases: TGCAGTGTTAGTATCGCTGATTGGGGGATCACCGGGGAGCTGTTTTTT. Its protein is CSVSIADWGITGELFF.

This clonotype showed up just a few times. DNA for the CDR3: TGTGCCAGCAGCTTTCCAAACAGGGGCCCGGATGGCTACACCTTC. Translation: CASSFPNRGPDGYTF. The chain is built from TRBV7-9 and TRBJ1-2; TRBD1 agrees at 7 bases. Germline assignment: CDR1 SEHNR and CDR2 FQNEAQ (reference sequence). V was clipped by 3 bases and J by 6 bases; unmatched bases: 10. The CDR3 spans 15 residues.

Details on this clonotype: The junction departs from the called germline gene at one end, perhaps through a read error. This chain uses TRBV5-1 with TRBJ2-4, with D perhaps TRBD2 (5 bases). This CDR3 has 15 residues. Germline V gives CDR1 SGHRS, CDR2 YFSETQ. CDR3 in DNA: TGCGCCAACAGCTTGGGCGTTAGCGTCGAAAACATTCAGTACTTC. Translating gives CANSLGVSVENIQYF. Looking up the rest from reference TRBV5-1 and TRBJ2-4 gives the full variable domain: KAGVTQTPRYLIKTRGQQVTLSCSPISGHRSVSWYQQTPGQGLQFLFEYFSETQRNKGNFPGRFSGRQFSNSRSEMNVSTLELGDSALYLCANSLGVSVENIQYFGAGTRLSVL.

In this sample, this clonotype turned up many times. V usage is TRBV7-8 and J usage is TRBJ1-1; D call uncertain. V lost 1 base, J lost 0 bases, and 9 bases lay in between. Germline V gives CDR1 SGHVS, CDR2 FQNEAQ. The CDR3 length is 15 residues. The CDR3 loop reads CASSLGASMNTEAFF. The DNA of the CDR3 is TGTGCCAGCAGCTTAGGGGCGAGCATGAACACTGAAGCTTTCTTT.

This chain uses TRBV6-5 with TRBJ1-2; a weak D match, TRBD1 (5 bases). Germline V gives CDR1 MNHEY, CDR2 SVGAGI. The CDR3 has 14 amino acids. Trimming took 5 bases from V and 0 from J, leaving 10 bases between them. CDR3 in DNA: TGTGCCAGCAGTGTAGACAGCTCTAACTATGGCTACACCTTC. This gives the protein CASSVDSSNYGYTF.

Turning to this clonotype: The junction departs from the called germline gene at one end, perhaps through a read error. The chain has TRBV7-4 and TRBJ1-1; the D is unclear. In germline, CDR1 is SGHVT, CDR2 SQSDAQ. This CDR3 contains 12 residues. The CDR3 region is CVSSPRLIEAFF. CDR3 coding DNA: TGTGTCAGCAGCCCTCGATTGATTGAAGCTTTCTTT.

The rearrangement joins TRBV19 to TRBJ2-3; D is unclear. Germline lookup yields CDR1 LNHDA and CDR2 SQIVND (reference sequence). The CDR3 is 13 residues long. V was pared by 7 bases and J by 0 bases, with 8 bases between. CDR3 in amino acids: CASTGLSTDTQYF. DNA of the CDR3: TGTGCCAGTACCGGCCTCAGCACAGATACGCAGTATTTT.

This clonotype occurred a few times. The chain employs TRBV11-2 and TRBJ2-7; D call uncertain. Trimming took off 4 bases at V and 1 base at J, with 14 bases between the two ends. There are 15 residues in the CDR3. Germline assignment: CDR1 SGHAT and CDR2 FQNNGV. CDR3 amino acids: CASSSWGSPSYEQYV. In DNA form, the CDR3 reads TGTGCCAGCAGCTCTTGGGGTTCGCCGTCCTACGAGCAGTACGTC.